This T cell receptor beta chain was identified during a study of T cells in Graves' hyperthyroidism and ophthalmopathy. Study-wide results and caveats: The majority of expanded thyroid clonotypes above 0.001 also appeared in blood.

Ten or more counts support this clonotype. Antigen unknown. RNA transcripts yielded amplified TCR beta CDR3 regions. Carried out on the TCR CDR3, a first-round RT-PCR used the HTBI primer set. TCRdb ran MiXCR on the multiplex PCR reads and lists one entry per CDR3 protein. The sample comprises roughly 350,000 distinct CDR3 sequences, over 11% of which are singletons, and about 22% rests with the top ten. CDR3 length: 16 amino acids. Germline CDR1 and CDR2: GTSNPN and SVGIG (reference sequence). Trimming took 3 bases from V and 1 from J, leaving 16 bases between them. Specimen: blood. The gene calls are TRBV30 and TRBJ1-5; D is unclear. This TCR came from a woman aged 30 to 39 with Graves' hyperthyroidism. This chain's CDR3 is CAWSPSPGRSNQPQHF. The CDR3 region has the DNA TGTGCCTGGAGCCCCTCCCCCGGACGGAGCAATCAGCCCCAGCATTTT.